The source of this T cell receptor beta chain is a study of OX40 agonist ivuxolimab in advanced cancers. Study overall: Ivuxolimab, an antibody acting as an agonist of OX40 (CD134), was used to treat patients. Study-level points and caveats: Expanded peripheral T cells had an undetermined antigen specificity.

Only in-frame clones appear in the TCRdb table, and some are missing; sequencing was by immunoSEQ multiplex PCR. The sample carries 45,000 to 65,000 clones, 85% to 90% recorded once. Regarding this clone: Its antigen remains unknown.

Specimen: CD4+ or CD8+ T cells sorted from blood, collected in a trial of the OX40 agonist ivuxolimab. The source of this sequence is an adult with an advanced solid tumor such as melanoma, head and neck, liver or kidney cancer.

The CDR3 DNA is TGTGCCAGTAGTATCGGCGGGACAACCTCCTACAATGAGCAGTTCTTC. Its translation: CASSIGGTTSYNEQFF. The V gene is TRBV19, the J gene TRBJ2-1; either TRBD1 or TRBD2 may fit D (6 bases each). There are 16 residues in the CDR3. The V end lost 3 bases, the J end lost 0 bases, and 12 bases lay between the germline ends. The germline CDR1 and CDR2 sequences are LNHDA and SQIVND (reference sequence).